A single sample is the source of the 28 T cell receptor beta chains below, sequenced in a study of T cell repertoires in cytomegalovirus infection. TCRdb fed the reads into MiXCR, producing one record per CDR3 protein. The sample lists 300,000 to 450,000 distinct CDR3 sequences, 15% to 20% occurring once. Sequenced sample: PBMCs. The receptors derive from a human donor in good health (CMV status not recorded). Some clones in this sample may be carry-over from other donors' samples.

This clonotype was observed many times. The chain uses TRBV7-2 and TRBJ2-5, with 9 bases lining up with TRBD2. Trimming cost V 5 bases and J 5 bases; bases outside gene matches: 6. Germline V lookup: CDR1 SGHTA, CDR2 FQGNSA. The CDR3 has 14 amino acids. CDR3 coding DNA: TGTGCCAGCAGCCTCGGACTAGCGATGGAGACCCAGTACTTC. As protein: CASSLGLAMETQYF.

This clonotype was detected ten times or more. The gene calls are TRBV7-9 and TRBJ2-5, with D perhaps matching TRBD1 (6 bases). V dropped 5 bases and J dropped 1 base, with 14 bases sitting between them. The germline V gene has CDR1 SEHNR and CDR2 FQNEAQ (reference sequence). The CDR3 is 15 residues long. The CDR3 loop is CASSARVGAQETQYF. CDR3 sequence (DNA): TGTGCCAGCAGCGCTCGGGTGGGGGCCCAAGAGACCCAGTACTTC.

Only a few counts were recorded for this clonotype. The DNA of the CDR3 is TGTGCCAGCAGCACACCGGACAGAAAGAACACTGAAGCTTTCTTT. This encodes CASSTPDRKNTEAFF. The gene calls are TRBV7-9 and TRBJ1-1, with D possibly TRBD1 on 6 matching bases. CDR1 is SEHNR, CDR2 FQNEAQ, per germline (reference sequence). This CDR3 has 15 amino acids. Trimming removed 5 bases from V and 1 base from J, with 14 bases in between.

This clonotype was counted only a few times. The rearrangement uses TRBV3-1 and TRBJ2-3; TRBD2 aligns across 14 bases. The J segment lost 2 bases and the V segment lost 4 bases, leaving 20 bases of the junction unmatched. Germline assignment: CDR1 LGHDT and CDR2 YNNKEL (reference sequence). The CDR3 is 22 residues long. The CDR3 reads CASSLTPGLAGEQVHITDTQYF. The CDR3 nucleotides read TGTGCCAGCAGCCTTACCCCGGGACTAGCGGGAGAACAGGTCCATATCACAGATACGCAGTATTTT.

This clonotype has just a few counts. The chain recombines TRBV20-1 with TRBJ1-2, with 7 bases aligning to TRBD1. Per the germline V gene, CDR1 is DFQATT and CDR2 is SNEGSKA (reference sequence). The V gene end was trimmed by 5 bases and the J gene end by 2 bases; junction bases not matched to a gene: 2. This CDR3 spans 12 amino acids. The CDR3 coding sequence is TGCAGTGCTCAGGGACAGAACTATGGCTACACCTTC. Residues: CSAQGQNYGYTF.

This clonotype occurred a few times. The V call is TRBV29-1, the J call TRBJ2-7; TRBD2 is a possible D gene (5 bases). V was shortened by 5 bases and J by 2 bases, with 16 bases between the two germline ends. The CDR3 is made up of 14 amino acids. Germline lookup yields CDR1 SQVTM and CDR2 ANQGSEA. CDR3 region: CSVRRLRAPYEQYF. CDR3 bases: TGCAGCGTTCGCCGACTACGGGCCCCCTACGAGCAGTACTTC.

V and J are TRBV5-6 and TRBJ2-3, with D uncertain. The V and J ends lost 0 bases and 4 bases respectively, with 9 bases between them. Germline V gives CDR1 SGHDT, CDR2 YYEEEE. CDR3 length: 14 residues. The CDR3 nucleotides are TGTGCCAGCAGCTTGGAGCCAATGGCAGATACGCAGTATTTT. It specifies CASSLEPMADTQYF.

This clonotype was observed at least ten times. The V call is TRBV7-9, the J call TRBJ2-3; D uncertain. From germline, CDR1 is SEHNR and CDR2 FQNEAQ (reference sequence). This CDR3 is built from 15 residues. V was trimmed by 5 bases and J by 0 bases, leaving 12 bases between them. CDR3: CASSPLGGSTDTQYF. The CDR3 bases are TGTGCCAGCAGCCCCCTGGGCGGAAGCACAGATACGCAGTATTTT. The full variable domain, rest sourced from reference TRBV7-9 and TRBJ2-3, is DTGVSQNPRHKITKRGQNVTFRCDPISEHNRLYWYRQTLGQGPEFLTYFQNEAQLEKSRLLSDRFSAERPKGSFSTLEIQRTEQGDSAMYLCASSPLGGSTDTQYFGPGTRLTVL.

There are a few counts of this clonotype. The genes are TRBV2 and TRBJ1-4; D unresolved. The ends were cut back, 10 bases at V and 7 bases at J, with 16 bases in the middle. This CDR3 spans 13 amino acids. Germline CDR1 reads SNHLY; CDR2 reads FYNNEI. CDR3 sequence reads: CATRPGLGEKLFF. DNA of the CDR3: TGTGCCACCCGACCAGGCTTGGGTGAAAAACTGTTTTTT. Looking up the rest from reference TRBV2 and TRBJ1-4 gives the full variable domain: EPEVTQTPSHQVTQMGQEVILRCVPISNHLYFYWYRQILGQKVEFLVSFYNNEISEKSEIFDDQFSVERPDGSNFTLKIRSTKLEDSAMYFCATRPGLGEKLFFGSGTQLSVL.

The sample holds many counts of this clonotype. The chain links TRBV20-1 to TRBJ1-1; a weak D match, TRBD1 (6 bases). This CDR3 has 12 amino acids. The V end lost 4 bases, the J end lost 4 bases, and 10 bases lay between the germline ends. Germline-derived CDR1 and CDR2 are DFQATT and SNEGSKA (reference sequence). This CDR3 is CSATPGATEAFF. As DNA, the CDR3 is TGCAGTGCTACCCCAGGGGCCACTGAAGCTTTCTTT.

In this sample, this clonotype turned up many times. V usage is TRBV7-2 and J usage is TRBJ1-1; TRBD1 matches 12 bases. Germline V CDR1 and CDR2: SGHTA, FQGNSA. The length of the CDR3 is 15 residues. J was trimmed by 5 bases and V by 4 bases; bases with no gene match: 5. CDR3 DNA sequence: TGTGCCAGCAGCTCGGGACAGGGGGCGGGTACTGAAGCTTTCTTT. It specifies CASSSGQGAGTEAFF.

This clonotype has at least ten counts. The V gene is TRBV18, the J gene TRBJ1-5; no clear D. V lost 0 bases and J 11 bases, leaving 8 bases between the germline ends. Germline-derived CDR1 and CDR2 are KGHSH and LQKENI. The CDR3 sequence is 12 residues long. This CDR3 reads CASSPPAGSQHF. CDR3 DNA sequence: TGTGCCAGCTCACCACCGGCGGGGTCCCAGCATTTT.

This clonotype was found a few times. The chain links TRBV18 to TRBJ2-7, with a possible D match to TRBD1 (5 bases). Per the germline V gene, CDR1 is KGHSH and CDR2 is LQKENI. The germline V and J ends were trimmed by 2 bases and 3 bases, with 17 bases remaining between them. The CDR3 has 16 amino acids. The CDR3 sequence is CASSPTDRVGLYEQYV. CDR3 nucleotides: TGTGCCAGCTCACCAACAGACAGAGTAGGTCTCTACGAGCAGTACGTC.

In its sample, this clonotype was seen a few times. The genes are TRBV20-1 and TRBJ1-1; perhaps TRBD1 as D (6 bases). The CDR3 is 12 residues long. The germline V gene has CDR1 DFQATT and CDR2 SNEGSKA (reference sequence). Between the trimmed V and J ends, which lost 4 bases and 4 bases, there was a span of 10 bases. CDR3 region: CSAKQGSTEAFF. For the CDR3, the DNA is TGCAGTGCTAAACAGGGATCCACTGAAGCTTTCTTT.

This clonotype was recorded at least ten times. This chain connects TRBV7-9 to TRBJ2-7, with D tentatively TRBD2 (5 bases). V shed 7 bases and J shed 4 bases, with 20 bases lying between them. This CDR3 has 15 amino acids. Germline V gene sequence: CDR1 SEHNR, CDR2 FQNEAQ (reference sequence). The CDR3 coding sequence is TGTGCCAGCACCCTAATATCCCCCCGGGGTTACGAGCAGTACTTC. Its translation is CASTLISPRGYEQYF.

This clonotype was seen a few times. This chain connects TRBV20-1 to TRBJ2-1; D ambiguous. The length of the CDR3 is 12 residues. V shed 3 bases and J shed 6 bases, with 9 bases lying between them. CDR1 is DFQATT, CDR2 SNEGSKA, per germline (reference sequence). CDR3 amino acids: CSASPLGNEQFF. The CDR3 DNA sequence: TGCAGTGCTAGTCCCCTAGGCAATGAGCAGTTCTTC.

The table lists this clonotype with many counts. This chain links TRBV7-2 with TRBJ2-6; 10 bases agree with TRBD1. This CDR3 is built from 13 residues. V shed 5 bases, J shed 12 bases, and the junction held 4 bases outside the gene matches. The germline gives CDR1 SGHTA, CDR2 FQGNSA. The CDR3 coding sequence is TGTGCCAGCAGCCTCCGACAGGGGGCCGTCCTGACTTTC. Translating it yields CASSLRQGAVLTF.

The chain recombines TRBV6-2 or TRBV6-3 with TRBJ1-5; D unresolved. This CDR3 comprises 15 residues. Trimming cost V 0 bases and J 8 bases, with 14 bases left between them. Germline V lookup: CDR1 MNHEY, CDR2 SVGEGT. The CDR3 DNA follows: TGTGCCAGCAGTTACTCGATTCAGGCCGGGGAGCCCCAGCATTTT. This encodes CASSYSIQAGEPQHF.

This clonotype has ten or more counts. This sequence joins TRBV7-2 and TRBJ2-1, with D possibly being TRBD2 (5 bases). V shed 3 bases and J shed 5 bases, with 8 bases lying between them. Germline CDR1 and CDR2: SGHTA and FQGNSA. The CDR3 runs 13 residues. The CDR3 loop reads CASSLRVDNEQFF. CDR3 DNA: TGTGCCAGCAGCTTGAGGGTCGACAATGAGCAGTTCTTC.

The gene calls are TRBV18 and TRBJ1-4; D gene unclear. Germline CDR1 is KGHSH and CDR2 is LQKENI. Trimming shortened V by 5 bases and J by 8 bases, and 6 bases separated the two germline ends. The CDR3 sequence is 11 residues long. The CDR3: CASSNGEKLFF. In nucleotides, the CDR3 is TGTGCCAGCTCAAACGGAGAAAAACTGTTTTTT.

The rearrangement joins TRBV12-3 or TRBV12-4 to TRBJ2-1; no definite D call. This CDR3 spans 16 amino acids. Trimming took 5 bases from V and 4 from J, leaving 18 bases between them. CDR3 DNA: TGTGCCAGCAGTCCATTTGGCAGGTTGGGATACAATGAGCAGTTCTTC. This codes for CASSPFGRLGYNEQFF.

This clonotype was counted only a few times. J is TRBJ2-5 and V is TRBV4-2; the D gene is possibly TRBD2 (6 bases). The CDR3 has 15 amino acids. In germline, CDR1 is LGHNA, CDR2 YNFKEQ. Trimming took 4 bases from V and 3 from J, leaving 15 bases between them. In nucleotides, the CDR3 is TGTGCCAGCAGCCCGGGGCGGGGATCCGAAGAGACCCAGTACTTC. Translation: CASSPGRGSEETQYF.

This clonotype has just a few counts. For the CDR3, the DNA is TGTGCCAGCAGCTTAGCGCTCCCTACCGGCACCGGGGAGCTGTTTTTT. Translated, it gives CASSLALPTGTGELFF. The chain combines TRBV11-1 with TRBJ2-2, with no clear D. Germline-derived CDR1 and CDR2 are SGHAT and FQDESV (reference sequence). The CDR3 spans 16 residues. The V gene lost 0 bases and the J gene lost 4 bases, with 12 bases spanning the gap.

The genes are TRBV3-1 and TRBJ1-1; D remains unclear. Germline loops: CDR1 LGHDT, CDR2 YNNKEL (reference sequence). The CDR3 spans 13 residues. Between the trimmed V and J ends, which lost 1 base and 10 bases, there was a span of 13 bases. DNA for the CDR3: TGTGCCAGCAGCCAAGGCTCAGCCTTCGGAGCTTTCTTT. Its protein is CASSQGSAFGAFF.

The chain carries TRBV7-2 and TRBJ2-1, with 14 bases that match TRBD2. CDR1 and CDR2 (germline): SGHTA, FQGNSA. Trimming took 5 bases from V and 8 from J; bases not matched to a gene: 8. The CDR3 totals 16 residues. CDR3 in amino acids: CASSEWGLAGADEQFF. For the CDR3, the DNA is TGTGCCAGCAGCGAATGGGGACTAGCGGGGGCCGATGAGCAGTTCTTC. The full variable domain, in which reference TRBV7-2 and TRBJ2-1 provide the parts outside the CDR3, is GAGVSQSPSNKVTEKGKDVELRCDPISGHTALYWYRQSLGQGLEFLIYFQGNSAPDKSGLPSDRFSAERTGGSVSTLTIQRTQQEDSAVYLCASSEWGLAGADEQFFGPGTRLTVL.

To note about this clonotype: Being one base from a much bigger clone, this may be a read error. The V call is TRBV7-2, the J call TRBJ1-5; D uncertain. Looked up from germline, CDR1 is SGHTA and CDR2 is FQGNSA. This CDR3 comprises 20 residues. V dropped 5 bases and J dropped 0 bases, with 26 bases sitting between them. CDR3 DNA: TGTGCCAGCAGCCCTCACCCACTATCCCTCCGGGGAATTAGCAATCAGCCCCAGCATTTT. Translation: CASSPHPLSLRGISNQPQHF.

A few counts support this clonotype. CDR3 in amino acids: CASSLECASGVPCEQYF. DNA for the CDR3: TGTGCCAGCAGCCTAGAGTGCGCAAGCGGGGTCCCCTGCGAGCAGTACTTC. The chain links TRBV7-6 to TRBJ2-7; 7 bases are shared with TRBD2. V lost 5 bases to trimming and J lost 6 bases; unmatched junction nucleotides: 19. The CDR3 has 17 amino acids. Germline assignment: CDR1 SGHVS and CDR2 FNYEAQ.

There are a few counts of this clonotype. The chain employs TRBV5-5 and TRBJ1-4, with 7 bases identical to TRBD1. Germline V gene data show CDR1 as SGHKS and CDR2 as YYEKEE (reference sequence). The CDR3 runs to 16 residues. V was pared by 3 bases and J by 7 bases, with 12 bases of the junction left unmatched. Here the CDR3 reads CASSSTGRQRGEKLFF. CDR3 nucleotides: TGTGCCAGCAGCTCGACAGGGAGGCAACGGGGTGAAAAACTGTTTTTT.